Described below is a single T cell receptor beta chain sequence and its context. These data are taken from a study of control samples from healthy donors and cancer patients. J gave up 7 bases and V 4 bases, and 9 bases lay outside the gene matches. The germline gives CDR1 SGDLS, CDR2 YYNGEE. CDR3 length: 15 amino acids. Only in-frame clones appear in the TCRdb table, and some are missing; sequencing was by immunoSEQ multiplex PCR. This sample has 110,000 or so clones; 80% to 90% occur once, and the top ten carry under 40%. The sample taken for sequencing was blood. The chain joins TRBV9 to TRBJ1-4, with 8 bases fitting TRBD1. The sequence came from a man aged 50 to 60 in good health. CDR3 bases: TGTGCCAGCAGCCCAGGAGGACAGGGTGGTGAAAAACTGTTTTTT. Translating it yields CASSPGGQGGEKLFF.